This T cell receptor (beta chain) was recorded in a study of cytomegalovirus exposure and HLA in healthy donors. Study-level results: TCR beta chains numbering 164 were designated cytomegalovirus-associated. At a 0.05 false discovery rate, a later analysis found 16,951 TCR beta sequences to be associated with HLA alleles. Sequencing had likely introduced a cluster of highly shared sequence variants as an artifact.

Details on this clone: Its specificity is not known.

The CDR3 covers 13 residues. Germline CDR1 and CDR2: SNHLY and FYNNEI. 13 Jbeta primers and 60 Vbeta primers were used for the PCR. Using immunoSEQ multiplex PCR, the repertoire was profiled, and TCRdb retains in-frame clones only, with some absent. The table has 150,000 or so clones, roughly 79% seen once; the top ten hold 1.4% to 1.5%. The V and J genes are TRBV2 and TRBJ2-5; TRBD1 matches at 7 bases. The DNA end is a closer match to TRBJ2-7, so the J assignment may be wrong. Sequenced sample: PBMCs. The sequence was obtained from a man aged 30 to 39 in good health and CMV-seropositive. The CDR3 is CASTKDRVHEQYF. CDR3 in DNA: TGTGCCAGCACAAAAGACAGGGTCCACGAGCAGTACTTC.